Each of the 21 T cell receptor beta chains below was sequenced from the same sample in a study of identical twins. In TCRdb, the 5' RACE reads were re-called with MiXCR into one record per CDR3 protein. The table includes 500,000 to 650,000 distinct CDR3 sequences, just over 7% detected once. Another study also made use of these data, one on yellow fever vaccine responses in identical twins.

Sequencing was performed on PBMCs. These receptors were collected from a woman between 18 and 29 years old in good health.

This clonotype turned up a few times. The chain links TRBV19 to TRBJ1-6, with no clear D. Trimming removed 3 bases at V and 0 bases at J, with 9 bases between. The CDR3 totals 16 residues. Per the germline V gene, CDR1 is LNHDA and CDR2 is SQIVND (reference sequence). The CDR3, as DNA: TGTGCCAGTAGTATCAAGATGAGCTCCTATAATTCACCCCTCCACTTT. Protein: CASSIKMSSYNSPLHF.

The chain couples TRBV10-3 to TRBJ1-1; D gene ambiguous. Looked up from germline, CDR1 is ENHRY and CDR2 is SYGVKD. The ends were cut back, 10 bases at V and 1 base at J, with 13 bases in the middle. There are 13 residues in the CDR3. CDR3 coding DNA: TGTGCCACCCGAGAGGGCCCGAACACTGAAGCTTTCTTT. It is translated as CATREGPNTEAFF.

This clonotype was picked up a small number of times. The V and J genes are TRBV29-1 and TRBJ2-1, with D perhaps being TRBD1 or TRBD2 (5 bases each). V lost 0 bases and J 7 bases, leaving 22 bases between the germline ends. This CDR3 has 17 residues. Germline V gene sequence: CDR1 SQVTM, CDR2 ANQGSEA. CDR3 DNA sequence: TGCAGCGTTGAAGATCAATATGGGGCCGGACTCAGTAATGAGCAGTTCTTC. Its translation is CSVEDQYGAGLSNEQFF.

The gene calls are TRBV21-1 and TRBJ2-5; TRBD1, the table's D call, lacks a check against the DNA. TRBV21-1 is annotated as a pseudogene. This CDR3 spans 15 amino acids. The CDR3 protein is CASTPARQGKETQYF. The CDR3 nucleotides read TGTGCCAGCACCCCCGCACGGCAGGGGAAAGAGACCCAGTACTTC.

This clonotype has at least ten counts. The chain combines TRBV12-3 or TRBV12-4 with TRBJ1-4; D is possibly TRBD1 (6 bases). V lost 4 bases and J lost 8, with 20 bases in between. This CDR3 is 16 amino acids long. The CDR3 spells CASSSQGLPRPEKLFF. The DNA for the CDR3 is TGTGCCAGCAGTTCCCAGGGGTTGCCGCGACCAGAAAAACTGTTTTTT.

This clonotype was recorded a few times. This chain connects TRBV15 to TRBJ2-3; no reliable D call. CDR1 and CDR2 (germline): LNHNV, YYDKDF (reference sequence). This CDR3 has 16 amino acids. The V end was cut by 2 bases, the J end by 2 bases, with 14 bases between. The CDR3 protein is CATSRKSEGFTDTQYF. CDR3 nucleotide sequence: TGTGCCACCAGCAGAAAAAGTGAAGGGTTCACAGATACGCAGTATTTT.

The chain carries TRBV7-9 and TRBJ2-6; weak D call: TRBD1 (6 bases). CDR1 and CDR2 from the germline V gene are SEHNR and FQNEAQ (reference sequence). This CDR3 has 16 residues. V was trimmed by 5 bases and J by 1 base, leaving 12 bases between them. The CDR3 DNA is TGTGCCAGCAGCCCCCCGGGACAATCTGGGGCCAACGTCCTGACTTTC. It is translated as CASSPPGQSGANVLTF.

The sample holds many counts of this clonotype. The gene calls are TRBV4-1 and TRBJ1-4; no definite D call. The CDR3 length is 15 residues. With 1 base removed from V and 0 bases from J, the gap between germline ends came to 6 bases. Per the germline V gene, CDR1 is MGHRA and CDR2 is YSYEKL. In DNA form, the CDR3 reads TGCGCCAGCAGCCAAGTAATGCCAACTAATGAAAAACTGTTTTTT. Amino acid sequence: CASSQVMPTNEKLFF.

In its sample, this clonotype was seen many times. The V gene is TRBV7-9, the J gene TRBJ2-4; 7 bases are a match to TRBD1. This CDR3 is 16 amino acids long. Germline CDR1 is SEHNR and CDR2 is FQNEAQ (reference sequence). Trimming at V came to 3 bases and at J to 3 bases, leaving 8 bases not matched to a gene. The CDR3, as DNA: TGTGCCAGCAGCTTTGGGGACAGTTCTATCAAAAACATTCAGTACTTC. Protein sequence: CASSFGDSSIKNIQYF.

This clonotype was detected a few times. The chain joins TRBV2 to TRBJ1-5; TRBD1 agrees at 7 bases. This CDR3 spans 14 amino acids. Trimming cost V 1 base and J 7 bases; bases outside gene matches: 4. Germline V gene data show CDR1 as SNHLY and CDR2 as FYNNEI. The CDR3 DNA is TGTGCCAGCAGTGAAGAGGCAGGGGGACAGCCCCAGCATTTT. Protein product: CASSEEAGGQPQHF.

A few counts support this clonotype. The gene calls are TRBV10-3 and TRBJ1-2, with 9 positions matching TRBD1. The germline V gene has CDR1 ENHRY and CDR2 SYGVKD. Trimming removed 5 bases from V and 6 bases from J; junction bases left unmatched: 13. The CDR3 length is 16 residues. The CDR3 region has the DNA TGTGCCATCAGTCCCAGCACAGGGGGCAAATTGGATGGCTACACCTTC. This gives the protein CAISPSTGGKLDGYTF.

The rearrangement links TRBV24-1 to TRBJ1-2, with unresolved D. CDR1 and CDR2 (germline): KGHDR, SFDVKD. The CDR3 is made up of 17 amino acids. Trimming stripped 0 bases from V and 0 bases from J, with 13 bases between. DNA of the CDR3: TGTGCCACCAGTGATTTGTCCGGGTTTAGGGCTAACTATGGCTACACCTTC. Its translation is CATSDLSGFRANYGYTF.

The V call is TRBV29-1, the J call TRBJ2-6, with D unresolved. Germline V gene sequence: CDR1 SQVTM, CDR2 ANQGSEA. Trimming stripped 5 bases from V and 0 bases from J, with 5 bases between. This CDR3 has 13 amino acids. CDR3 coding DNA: TGCAGCGTTCGAAGCTCTGGGGCCAACGTCCTGACTTTC. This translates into CSVRSSGANVLTF.

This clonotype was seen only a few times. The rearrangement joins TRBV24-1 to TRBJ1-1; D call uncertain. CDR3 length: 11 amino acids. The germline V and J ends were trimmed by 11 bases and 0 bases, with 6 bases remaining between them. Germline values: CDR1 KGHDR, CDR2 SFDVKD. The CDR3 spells CANRVNTEAFF. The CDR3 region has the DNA TGTGCCAACCGGGTGAACACTGAAGCTTTCTTT.

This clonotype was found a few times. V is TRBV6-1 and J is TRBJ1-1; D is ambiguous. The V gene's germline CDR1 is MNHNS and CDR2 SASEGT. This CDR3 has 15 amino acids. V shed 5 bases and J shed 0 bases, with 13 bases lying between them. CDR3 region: CASSLERRMNTEAFF. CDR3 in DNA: TGTGCCAGCAGTCTGGAGAGGAGAATGAACACTGAAGCTTTCTTT.

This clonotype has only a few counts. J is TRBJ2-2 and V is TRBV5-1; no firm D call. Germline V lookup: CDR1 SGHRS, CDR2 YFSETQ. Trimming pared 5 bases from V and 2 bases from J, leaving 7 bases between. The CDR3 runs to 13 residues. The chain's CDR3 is CASRSLNTGELFF. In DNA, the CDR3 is TGCGCCAGCAGATCTCTCAACACCGGGGAGCTGTTTTTT.

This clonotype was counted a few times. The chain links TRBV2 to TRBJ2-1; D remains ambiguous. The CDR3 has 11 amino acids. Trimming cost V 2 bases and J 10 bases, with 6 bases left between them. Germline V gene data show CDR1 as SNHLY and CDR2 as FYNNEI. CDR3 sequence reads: CASSEYVEQFF. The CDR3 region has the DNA TGTGCCAGCAGTGAATACGTAGAGCAGTTCTTC.

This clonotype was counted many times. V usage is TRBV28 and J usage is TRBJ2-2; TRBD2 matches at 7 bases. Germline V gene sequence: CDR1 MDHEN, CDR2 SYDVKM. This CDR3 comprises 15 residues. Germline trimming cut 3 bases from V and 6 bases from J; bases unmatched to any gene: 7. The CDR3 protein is CASSFLARGSGELFF. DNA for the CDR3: TGTGCCAGCAGTTTTCTGGCGCGGGGGTCCGGGGAGCTGTTTTTT.

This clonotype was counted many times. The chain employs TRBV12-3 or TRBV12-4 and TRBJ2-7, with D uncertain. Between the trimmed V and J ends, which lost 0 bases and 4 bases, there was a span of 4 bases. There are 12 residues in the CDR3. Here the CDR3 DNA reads TGTGCCAGCAGTTTAGCGCGGTACGAGCAGTACTTC. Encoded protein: CASSLARYEQYF.

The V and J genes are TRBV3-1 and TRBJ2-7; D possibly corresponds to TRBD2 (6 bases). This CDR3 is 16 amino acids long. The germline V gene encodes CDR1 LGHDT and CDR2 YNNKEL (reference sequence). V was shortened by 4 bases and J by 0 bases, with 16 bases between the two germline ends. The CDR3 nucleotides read TGTGCCAGCAGCCCCGGGGGAGGATCAAACTCCTACGAGCAGTACTTC. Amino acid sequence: CASSPGGGSNSYEQYF.

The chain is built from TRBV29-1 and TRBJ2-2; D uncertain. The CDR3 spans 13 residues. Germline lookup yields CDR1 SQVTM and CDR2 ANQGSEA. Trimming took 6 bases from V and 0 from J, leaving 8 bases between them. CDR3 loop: CSVVYTNTGELFF. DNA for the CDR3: TGCAGCGTGGTGTACACGAACACCGGGGAGCTGTTTTTT.